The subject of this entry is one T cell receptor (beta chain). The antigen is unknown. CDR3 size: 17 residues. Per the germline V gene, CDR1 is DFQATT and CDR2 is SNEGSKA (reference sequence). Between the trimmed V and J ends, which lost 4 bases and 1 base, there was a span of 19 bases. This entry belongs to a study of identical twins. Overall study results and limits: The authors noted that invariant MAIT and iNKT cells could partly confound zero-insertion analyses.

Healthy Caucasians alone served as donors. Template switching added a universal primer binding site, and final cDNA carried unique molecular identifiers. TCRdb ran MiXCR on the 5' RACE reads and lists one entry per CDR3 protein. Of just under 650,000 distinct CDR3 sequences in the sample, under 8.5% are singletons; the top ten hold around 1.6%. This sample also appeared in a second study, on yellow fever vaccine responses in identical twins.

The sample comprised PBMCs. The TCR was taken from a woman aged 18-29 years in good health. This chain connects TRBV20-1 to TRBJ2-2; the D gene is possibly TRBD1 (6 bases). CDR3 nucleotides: TGCAGTGCTAAGGGGGTCGGACGGGCGGAGAACACCGGGGAGCTGTTTTTT. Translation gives CSAKGVGRAENTGELFF.